Listed below are T cell receptor beta chains from one sample, sequenced in a study of shared clonotypes between healthy human individuals. TCRdb's table, derived via immunoSEQ multiplex PCR, lists solely in-frame clones and lacks some. The sample yields 2,500,000 or so clones, more than 80% seen once. Specimen: naive CD4+ T cells sorted from blood. Every receptor here comes from a man younger than 30 in good health. Both conserved end residues are trimmed from each CDR3.

j_gene: TRBJ1-3
v_gene: TRBV19
len: 13
CDR3aa: ASSPWDVSGNTIY

j_gene: TRBJ2-7
v_gene: TRBV10-2
len: 15
CDR3aa: ASSEDGWGATSYEQY

j_gene: TRBJ1-6
v_gene: TRBV18
len: 12
CDR3aa: ASSPPNYNSPLH

j_gene: TRBJ1-5
v_gene: TRBV19
len: 13
CDR3aa: ASRETYFSNQPQH

j_gene: TRBJ2-3
v_gene: TRBV29-1
len: 12
CDR3aa: SVAPGQSTDTQY

j_gene: TRBJ2-3
v_gene: TRBV11-2
len: 13
CDR3aa: ASSFPSGGTDTQY

j_gene: TRBJ1-1
v_gene: TRBV2
len: 11
CDR3aa: ASSGRQGSEAF

j_gene: TRBJ2-3
v_gene: TRBV6-1
len: 17
CDR3aa: ASSDHRPYPGTSTDTQY

j_gene: TRBJ1-5
v_gene: TRBV7-9
len: 14
CDR3aa: ASSLHSALSNQPQH

j_gene: TRBJ2-5
v_gene: TRBV11-3
len: 11
CDR3aa: ASSLGEGRLQY

j_gene: TRBJ2-7
v_gene: TRBV5-4
len: 14
CDR3aa: ASSLDQGVGRSEQY

j_gene: TRBJ2-5
v_gene: TRBV6-5
len: 12
CDR3aa: ASSYSNGQETQY

j_gene: TRBJ1-1
v_gene: TRBV30
len: 10
CDR3aa: AWTAKNTEAF

j_gene: TRBJ1-1
v_gene: TRBV7-2
len: 15
CDR3aa: ASSMWTGGVIRTEAF

j_gene: TRBJ1-2
v_gene: TRBV25-1
len: 11
CDR3aa: ASSYGGENGYT

j_gene: TRBJ1-6
v_gene: TRBV5-6
len: 13
CDR3aa: ASSLPGQRNSPLH

j_gene: TRBJ2-7
v_gene: TRBV6-1
len: 13
CDR3aa: ASSTGGTGDYEQY